These 12 T cell receptor beta chains were sequenced from one sample in a study of cytomegalovirus exposure and HLA in healthy donors. The method was immunoSEQ multiplex PCR; TCRdb's version includes in-frame clones alone and lacks a portion of them. The sample includes under 250,000 clones, around four fifths of them seen just once. The sequencing input was PBMCs. The receptors here all came from a woman aged 18 to 35 in good health and CMV-seronegative.

The chain is built from TRBV9 and TRBJ2-7; 11 nucleotides match TRBD1. This CDR3 contains 15 residues. Germline loops: CDR1 SGDLS, CDR2 YYNGEE. V lost 4 bases and J lost 4; bases outside the gene matches: 7. The CDR3 region is CASSTRTGGSYEQYF. As DNA, the CDR3 is TGTGCCAGCAGCACTCGGACAGGGGGCTCATACGAGCAGTACTTC.

This clone was recorded once. The chain has TRBV11-2 and TRBJ1-1; the D gene is possibly TRBD1 (6 bases). The CDR3 extends over 14 amino acids. Trimming pared 5 bases from V and 1 base from J, leaving 11 bases between. CDR1 is SGHAT, CDR2 FQNNGV, per germline. Written as DNA, the CDR3 is TGTGCCAGCAGCCCGAGGACAGAGAACACTGAAGCTTTCTTT. It is translated as CASSPRTENTEAFF.

The V call is TRBV5-1, the J call TRBJ2-3; D might be TRBD1 (5 bases). Germline V CDR1 and CDR2: SGHRS, YFSETQ. This CDR3 contains 16 residues. Trimming took off 1 base at V and 4 bases at J, with 16 bases between the two ends. The CDR3 here is CASSLWSRAGSDTQYF. The DNA of the CDR3 is TGCGCCAGCAGCTTGTGGTCCAGGGCTGGGTCAGATACGCAGTATTTT.

The chain has TRBV6-1 and TRBJ1-5; D is uncertain. The CDR3 loop spans 14 amino acids. The V gene's germline CDR1 is MNHNS and CDR2 SASEGT. V was cut by 7 bases and J by 2 bases, with 12 bases left in between. CDR3: CASTGLRGNQPQHF. In nucleotides, the CDR3 is TGTGCCAGCACCGGCCTGAGGGGCAATCAGCCCCAGCATTTT.

This chain uses TRBV30 with TRBJ2-3; D call uncertain. The CDR3 is 12 amino acids. In germline, CDR1 is GTSNPN, CDR2 SVGIG (reference sequence). Trimming took 0 bases from V and 3 from J, leaving 4 bases between them. CDR3: CAWSVETDTQYF. The CDR3, as DNA: TGTGCCTGGAGTGTGGAGACAGATACGCAGTATTTT.

V gene TRBV7-9 combines with J gene TRBJ2-7, with D hard to call. Germline CDR1 SEHNR, CDR2 FQNEAQ (reference sequence). The CDR3 has 15 amino acids. The V gene lost 4 bases and the J gene lost 3 bases, with 16 bases spanning the gap. The CDR3 region has the DNA TGTGCCAGCAGCTCCATGAATTCCCGAATCTACGAGCAGTACTTC. Translated: CASSSMNSRIYEQYF.

The chain has TRBV11-2 and TRBJ1-2; D is uncertain. The CDR3 extends over 15 amino acids. Trimming shortened V by 2 bases and J by 7 bases, and 17 bases separated the two germline ends. CDR1 and CDR2 (germline): SGHAT, FQNNGV. The CDR3 DNA sequence: TGTGCCAGCAGCTTATCAGGAAGACCTCGGGCTGGCTACACCTTC. Amino acid sequence: CASSLSGRPRAGYTF.

The J gene is TRBJ2-3, the V gene TRBV13; D might be TRBD1 (6 bases). Trimming stripped 5 bases from V and 5 bases from J, with 11 bases between. This CDR3 is 13 amino acids long. Germline values: CDR1 PRHDT, CDR2 FYEKMQ (reference sequence). Here the CDR3 reads CASSLQGLDTQYF. CDR3 coding DNA: TGTGCCAGCAGCCTACAGGGTCTAGATACGCAGTATTTT.

This clone was observed once. This chain connects TRBV30 to TRBJ2-1; 10 bases line up with TRBD2. The CDR3 sequence is 19 residues long. J was trimmed by 0 bases and V by 3 bases; bases with no gene match: 14. CDR1 and CDR2 (germline): GTSNPN, SVGIG (reference sequence). The CDR3 region is CAWRLSLFSGRFSYNEQFF. CDR3 sequence (DNA): TGTGCCTGGAGGCTCAGCCTTTTTAGCGGGAGGTTCTCCTACAATGAGCAGTTCTTC. The complete variable domain, with remaining parts taken from reference TRBV30 and TRBJ2-1, reads SQTIHQWPATLVQPVGSPLSLECTVEGTSNPNLYWYRQAAGRGLQLLFYSVGIGQISSEVPQNLSASRPQDRQFILSSKKLLLSDSGFYLCAWRLSLFSGRFSYNEQFFGPGTRLTVL.

This clone has only one observation. The chain recombines TRBV6-6 with TRBJ2-5; D might be TRBD1 (6 bases). The CDR3 length is 14 residues. Germline-derived CDR1 and CDR2 are MNHNY and SVGAGI (reference sequence). V gave up 7 bases and J gave up 5 bases, with 17 bases separating them. CDR3 DNA: TGTGCCAGCACCTTCCCAGGGGACGGCGAGACCCAGTACTTC. Translating it yields CASTFPGDGETQYF.

The chain has TRBV6-5 and TRBJ1-1; 7 nucleotides line up with TRBD1. Germline V CDR1 and CDR2: MNHEY, SVGAGI. The V gene end was trimmed by 4 bases and the J gene end by 4 bases; junction bases not matched to a gene: 3. This CDR3 is built from 13 residues. This CDR3 is CASSWDRVTEAFF. The CDR3 region has the DNA TGTGCCAGCAGTTGGGACAGAGTCACTGAAGCTTTCTTT.

The chain combines TRBV5-6 with TRBJ2-7; 12 bases match TRBD1. V was clipped by 4 bases and J by 6 bases; unmatched bases: 5. This CDR3 spans 14 amino acids. Per germline, CDR1 SGHDT and CDR2 YYEEEE. The CDR3 nucleotides are TGTGCCAGCAGCCGGGACAGGGGGCGAGGCGAGCAGTACTTC. Translated, it gives CASSRDRGRGEQYF.